These 13 T cell receptor beta chains share one sample of origin, sequenced in a study of cytomegalovirus exposure and HLA in healthy donors. The PCR made use of 60 Vbeta and 13 Jbeta primers. Here immunoSEQ multiplex PCR was the method, and the copy in TCRdb shows in-frame clones only, minus some. This sample yields about 170,000 clones, of which around 86% are seen a single time; approximately 2.4% belongs to the top ten. Sequences were obtained from PBMCs. These TCRs come from a male donor in good health and CMV-seronegative.

This chain joins TRBV5-1 and TRBJ1-6; no clear D gene. Germline V gene sequence: CDR1 SGHRS, CDR2 YFSETQ. The CDR3 is 15 residues long. V shed 0 bases and J shed 0 bases, with 4 bases lying between them. CDR3 DNA: TGCGCCAGCAGCTTGGAGCGCTCCTATAATTCACCCCTCCACTTT. This gives the protein CASSLERSYNSPLHF.

This chain connects TRBV7-9 to TRBJ2-7, with 8 bases lining up with TRBD1. V lost 4 bases to trimming and J lost 1 base; unmatched junction nucleotides: 3. CDR1 is SEHNR and CDR2 is FQNEAQ in the germline V gene (reference sequence). CDR3 length: 14 residues. The CDR3 DNA sequence: TGTGCCAGCAGCTCGACAGGGGTTTCCTACGAGCAGTACTTC. Its protein product is CASSSTGVSYEQYF.

The chain combines TRBV10-1 with TRBJ1-1, with D perhaps TRBD1 (6 bases). The CDR3 runs 14 residues. Germline V gene sequence: CDR1 WNHNN, CDR2 SYGVQD (reference sequence). V was shortened by 4 bases and J by 0 bases, with 9 bases between the two germline ends. CDR3 nucleotides: TGCGCCAGCAGTGCCACAGGGATGAACACTGAAGCTTTCTTT. Translated, it gives CASSATGMNTEAFF.

This chain connects TRBV19 to TRBJ1-2; D perhaps matches TRBD1 (5 bases). This CDR3 is built from 15 residues. Germline CDR1 and CDR2: LNHDA and SQIVND (reference sequence). V was cut by 7 bases and J by 2 bases, with 17 bases left in between. In DNA form, the CDR3 reads TGTGCCAGTACCACGGACCTTACAGGAAACTATGGCTACACCTTC. The encoded protein is CASTTDLTGNYGYTF.

The chain combines TRBV19 with TRBJ1-2; 9 bases map to TRBD1. The CDR3 is made up of 13 amino acids. Germline CDR1 reads LNHDA; CDR2 reads SQIVND (reference sequence). V was pared by 7 bases and J by 2 bases, with 2 bases of the junction left unmatched. The CDR3 DNA follows: TGTGCCAGTAAGGACAGGGGCAACTATGGCTACACCTTC. Its protein product is CASKDRGNYGYTF.

V is TRBV5-5 and J is TRBJ2-2; the D is unclear. The CDR3 has 16 residues. From germline, CDR1 is SGHKS and CDR2 YYEKEE (reference sequence). The V end was cut by 1 base, the J end by 4 bases, with 14 bases between. The CDR3 is CASSLRSEAGTGELFF. The CDR3 DNA reads TGTGCCAGCAGCTTGAGGTCCGAGGCCGGCACCGGGGAGCTGTTTTTT.

The rearrangement uses TRBV6-1 and TRBJ2-7, with 8 nucleotides matching TRBD1. The junction had 15 bases not matched to a gene; V was cut back by 2 bases and J by 6 bases. CDR3 length: 17 amino acids. Germline lookup yields CDR1 MNHNS and CDR2 SASEGT. CDR3 protein: CASSERAGGAYLGEQYF. DNA for the CDR3: TGTGCCAGCAGTGAAAGGGCAGGGGGCGCTTATCTTGGCGAGCAGTACTTC.

This clone is a singleton in its sample. The CDR3 is CASSLAGGQETQYF. The DNA for the CDR3 is TGTGCCAGCAGCCTAGCGGGGGGCCAAGAGACCCAGTACTTC. The chain uses TRBV6-1 and TRBJ2-5; 11 nucleotides agree with TRBD2. CDR1 and CDR2 from the germline V gene are MNHNS and SASEGT. The CDR3 length is 14 residues. With V trimmed by 6 bases and J by 1 base, 1 base remained unmatched.

The J gene is TRBJ1-4, the V gene TRBV30; 9 bases agree with TRBD1. This CDR3 spans 12 amino acids. Germline CDR1 and CDR2: GTSNPN and SVGIG (reference sequence). V lost 8 bases, J lost 8 bases, and 6 bases stayed unmatched. The CDR3 sequence: CAGQGPSEKLFF. CDR3 coding DNA: TGTGCCGGACAGGGGCCCAGCGAAAAACTGTTTTTT.

The chain recombines TRBV15 with TRBJ1-1; no firm D call. The germline CDR1 and CDR2 sequences are LNHNV and YYDKDF (reference sequence). The V and J ends lost 1 base and 3 bases respectively, with 6 bases between them. The length of the CDR3 is 13 residues. For the CDR3, the DNA is TGTGCCACCAGCAGAGTACATGACACTGAAGCTTTCTTT. It translates to CATSRVHDTEAFF.

The genes are TRBV6-4 and TRBJ1-2, with 7 bases lining up with TRBD1. Germline V lookup: CDR1 MRHNA, CDR2 SNTAGT. The CDR3 spans 15 residues. V shed 6 bases, J shed 4 bases, and the junction held 11 bases outside the gene matches. CDR3 in amino acids: CASRPPTRTGYGYTF. The CDR3 nucleotides are TGTGCCAGCAGACCTCCGACCCGGACAGGCTATGGCTACACCTTC.

The chain has TRBV29-1 and TRBJ1-2; 10 bases fit TRBD1. CDR1 and CDR2 (germline): SQVTM, ANQGSEA. J was trimmed by 8 bases and V by 3 bases; bases with no gene match: 6. The CDR3 sequence is 13 residues long. The CDR3 reads CSVETGGLGGYTF. The DNA of the CDR3 is TGCAGCGTTGAGACAGGGGGCTTGGGCGGCTACACCTTC.

The chain has TRBV6-6 and TRBJ1-2, with a possible D match to TRBD1 (6 bases). This CDR3 is 15 amino acids long. Germline CDR1 and CDR2: MNHNY and SVGAGI (reference sequence). Trimming left V 0 bases short and J 3 bases short, with 11 bases between. The CDR3 sequence: CASSYSIQGHYGYTF. For the CDR3, the DNA is TGTGCCAGCAGTTACTCAATACAGGGACACTATGGCTACACCTTC.